These 26 T cell receptor beta chains were sequenced from one sample in a study of blood T cells in healthy people across ages. A J-beta primer mix and a sample-barcoded 5' primer were used in a second PCR of about 6 to 12 cycles. In TCRdb, the 5' RACE reads were re-called with MiXCR into one record per CDR3 protein. The top ten hold roughly 25% of the sample, which has some 550,000 distinct CDR3 sequences, roughly 48% seen once. Sequencing was performed on blood. The receptors come from a man older than 75 in good health.

This clonotype was detected many times. The chain has TRBV18 and TRBJ2-7; D unclear. The V end was cut by 0 bases, the J end by 0 bases, with 6 bases between. Germline-derived CDR1 and CDR2 are KGHSH and LQKENI. This CDR3 comprises 14 residues. CDR3 coding DNA: TGTGCCAGCTCACCACCTTTGAGCTCCTACGAGCAGTACTTC. Translating it yields CASSPPLSSYEQYF.

This chain joins TRBV6-5 and TRBJ2-3, with a weak D call TRBD2 (6 bases). Trimming took 8 bases from V and 0 from J, leaving 18 bases between them. The CDR3 sequence is 16 residues long. Germline assignment: CDR1 MNHEY and CDR2 SVGAGI. CDR3 loop: CASGMRRGVSTDTQYF. Written as DNA, the CDR3 is TGTGCCAGCGGGATGCGGCGGGGAGTAAGCACAGATACGCAGTATTTT.

This chain connects TRBV27 to TRBJ1-1; 9 positions match TRBD1. Per germline, CDR1 MNHEY and CDR2 SMNVEV (reference sequence). Trimming cost V 1 base and J 4 bases; bases outside gene matches: 7. The CDR3 spans 16 residues. The CDR3 reads CASSLFTGGAGTEAFF. CDR3 DNA sequence: TGTGCCAGCAGTTTATTTACAGGGGGCGCGGGCACTGAAGCTTTCTTT.

This clonotype was seen once. CDR3 amino acids: CASRSGLAVQVTQYF. The CDR3 nucleotides read TGTGCCAGCAGATCGGGACTAGCGGTCCAGGTTACGCAGTATTTT. V usage is TRBV7-2 and J usage is TRBJ2-3; 11 bases line up with TRBD2. CDR3 length: 15 residues. The trim removed 6 bases at V and 8 bases at J, leaving 10 bases unmatched. Germline V gives CDR1 SGHTA, CDR2 FQGNSA.

The V and J genes are TRBV3-1 and TRBJ2-1; D is perhaps TRBD2 (6 bases). The V gene's germline CDR1 is LGHDT and CDR2 YNNKEL (reference sequence). V was pared by 6 bases and J by 7 bases, with 19 bases between. The CDR3 is 15 amino acids. Written as DNA, the CDR3 is TGTGCCAGCAGAATATTTGGGGGGTCGGGAAATGAGCAGTTCTTC. Its protein is CASRIFGGSGNEQFF.

For the CDR3, the DNA is TGTGCCAGCAGACAACTAGCGGGGGGAAATGAGCAGTTCTTC. This encodes CASRQLAGGNEQFF. The chain links TRBV6-2 or TRBV6-3 to TRBJ2-1; TRBD2 matches at 12 bases. V was pared by 6 bases and J by 7 bases, with 4 bases of the junction left unmatched. Germline V gene data show CDR1 as MNHEY and CDR2 as SVGEGT. The CDR3 totals 14 residues.

The chain uses TRBV20-1 and TRBJ2-1; either TRBD1 or TRBD2 may fit D (5 bases each). This CDR3 spans 16 amino acids. Germline lookup yields CDR1 DFQATT and CDR2 SNEGSKA (reference sequence). V was pared by 1 base and J by 8 bases, with 21 bases between. The CDR3 reads CSARGGEPGTYDEQFF. CDR3 in DNA: TGCAGTGCTAGAGGCGGCGAGCCCGGGACGTACGATGAGCAGTTCTTC.

The chain joins TRBV28 to TRBJ2-5; D remains ambiguous. Germline CDR1 is MDHEN and CDR2 is SYDVKM. V lost 5 bases to trimming and J lost 2 bases, with 15 bases between them. The CDR3 has 15 amino acids. CDR3 in amino acids: CASSPHSYPQETQYF. In nucleotides, the CDR3 is TGTGCCAGCAGTCCGCACAGCTACCCTCAAGAGACCCAGTACTTC.

J is TRBJ2-5 and V is TRBV20-1; 9 bases line up with TRBD1. Germline lookup yields CDR1 DFQATT and CDR2 SNEGSKA (reference sequence). CDR3 length equals 14 residues. Trimming took 3 bases from V and 11 from J; bases not matched to a gene: 13. The DNA for the CDR3 is TGCAGTGCTAGTCCCGGGACAGGGAACAATGAGCAGTACTTC. This gives the protein CSASPGTGNNEQYF.

This clonotype was seen a few times. The rearrangement joins TRBV29-1 to TRBJ2-7; D uncertain. This CDR3 is 14 amino acids long. From germline, CDR1 is SQVTM and CDR2 ANQGSEA. V gave up 3 bases and J gave up 3 bases, with 15 bases separating them. The DNA of the CDR3 is TGCAGCGTTGAGAATTCTGGGCAAGGCTACGAGCAGTACTTC. Translating gives CSVENSGQGYEQYF.

The gene calls are TRBV27 and TRBJ2-7; D possibly uses TRBD1 or TRBD2 (6 bases each). V was pared by 0 bases and J by 0 bases, with 9 bases between. The germline gives CDR1 MNHEY, CDR2 SMNVEV (reference sequence). The CDR3 has 15 residues. The chain's CDR3 is CASSLSRGVSYEQYF. The DNA for the CDR3 is TGTGCCAGCAGTTTATCTAGGGGGGTCTCCTACGAGCAGTACTTC.

This chain uses TRBV4-3 with TRBJ1-5; 7 nucleotides match TRBD1. The germline CDR1 and CDR2 sequences are LGHNA and YSLEER. The CDR3 spans 15 residues. Germline trimming cut 0 bases from V and 6 bases from J; bases unmatched to any gene: 5. This CDR3 is CASSQDPRGSQPQHF. The CDR3 DNA reads as TGCGCCAGCAGCCAAGATCCCAGGGGGAGTCAGCCCCAGCATTTT.

This clonotype appeared a few times. This sequence joins TRBV28 and TRBJ1-2; tentative D call: TRBD1 (6 bases). The CDR3 spans 15 residues. Trimming shortened V by 5 bases and J by 8 bases, and 21 bases separated the two germline ends. From germline, CDR1 is MDHEN and CDR2 SYDVKM. As DNA, the CDR3 is TGTGCCAGCAGTAGTTTTCCCCAGGGGCCGAAGGGCTACACCTTC. Translating gives CASSSFPQGPKGYTF.

A word on this clonotype: A much larger clone lies one base from this, so it may be a read error. V and J are TRBV2 and TRBJ2-7; D might be TRBD2 (6 bases). V was trimmed by 6 bases and J by 7 bases, leaving 16 bases between them. From germline, CDR1 is SNHLY and CDR2 FYNNEI. CDR3 size: 13 residues. CDR3 coding DNA: TGTGCCAGCAGGGAGGGGTTAAACAATGAGCAGTACTTC. Amino acid sequence: CASREGLNNEQYF.

V and J are TRBV20-1 and TRBJ1-2; D perhaps matches TRBD1 (6 bases). The CDR3 covers 13 residues. Germline values: CDR1 DFQATT, CDR2 SNEGSKA (reference sequence). V lost 3 bases to trimming and J lost 7 bases, with 15 bases between them. The CDR3 loop reads CSARNTGWAGYTF. The CDR3 DNA reads TGCAGTGCTAGGAATACAGGGTGGGCTGGCTACACCTTC.

This clonotype was picked up many times. The rearrangement joins TRBV20-1 to TRBJ2-1, with TRBD2 matching 10 bases. This CDR3 has 14 residues. From germline, CDR1 is DFQATT and CDR2 SNEGSKA (reference sequence). The V and J ends lost 4 bases and 1 base, in that order; junction bases with no gene match: 1. The CDR3 region is CSATSGSSYNEQFF. The CDR3 DNA follows: TGCAGTGCTACTAGCGGGAGTTCCTACAATGAGCAGTTCTTC.

V is TRBV9 and J is TRBJ2-5; D is ambiguous. The J call may not be correct, given that the DNA end is closer to TRBJ2-1. Germline V gene data show CDR1 as SGDLS and CDR2 as YYNGEE. This CDR3 has 11 residues. CDR3 nucleotides: TGTGCCAGCAGCAGACAAGAGACCCAGTTCTTC. Its translation is CASSRQETQFF.

The chain uses TRBV5-4 and TRBJ2-3; the D call may be TRBD1 or TRBD2 (5 bases each). V gave up 4 bases and J gave up 1 base, with 22 bases separating them. CDR1 is SGHNT and CDR2 is YYREEE in the germline V gene (reference sequence). The CDR3 is 18 residues long. CDR3 sequence (DNA): TGTGCCAGCAGCGGCCGGGACGGACGACGAAGAGGCACAGATACGCAGTATTTT. Translated, it gives CASSGRDGRRRGTDTQYF.

This clonotype was counted at least ten times. A much larger clonotype is one base distant, so this may be a read error. The rearrangement links TRBV6-5 to TRBJ2-7; D remains unclear. CDR3 length: 14 residues. Germline CDR1 is MNHEY and CDR2 is SVGAGI. CDR3 region: CASSDSVGTYEQYF. CDR3 in DNA: TGTGCCAGCAGTGACTCCGTAGGGACCTACGAGCAGTACTTC.

The chain is built from TRBV7-2 and TRBJ2-2, with D possibly TRBD1 on 6 matching bases. The germline gives CDR1 SGHTA, CDR2 FQGNSA. This CDR3 has 16 amino acids. Trimming pared 5 bases from V and 2 bases from J, leaving 15 bases between. This CDR3 is CASSARTASNTGELFF. The CDR3 DNA reads as TGTGCCAGCAGCGCCCGGACAGCTTCAAACACCGGGGAGCTGTTTTTT.

The chain joins TRBV6-1 to TRBJ2-1; D may correspond to TRBD1 or TRBD2 (5 bases each). The CDR3 has 15 amino acids. The V end lost 4 bases, the J end lost 4 bases, and 14 bases lay between the germline ends. Per the germline V gene, CDR1 is MNHNS and CDR2 is SASEGT. CDR3 DNA sequence: TGTGCCAGCAGTGCGGGGCTCATCCAATACAATGAGCAGTTCTTC. Translation gives CASSAGLIQYNEQFF.

In its sample, this clonotype was seen a few times. The chain recombines TRBV20-1 with TRBJ2-5; 10 bases agree with TRBD2. V was pared by 3 bases and J by 11 bases, with 12 bases of the junction left unmatched. This CDR3 region has 14 residues. Looked up from germline, CDR1 is DFQATT and CDR2 is SNEGSKA (reference sequence). The CDR3 sequence is CSASRLAGVGEQYF. CDR3 sequence (DNA): TGCAGTGCTAGTCGTCTAGCGGGAGTGGGAGAGCAGTACTTC.

At least ten counts were recorded for this clonotype. The chain combines TRBV7-3 with TRBJ2-5, with 11 nucleotides matching TRBD1. The CDR3 is 15 residues long. Per the germline V gene, CDR1 is SGHTA and CDR2 is FQGTGA. With 5 bases clipped from V and 2 bases from J, the junction kept 4 bases outside the gene matches. The CDR3 DNA reads as TGTGCCAGCAGCCGGACAGGGGGCAATCAAGAGACCCAGTACTTC. Protein product: CASSRTGGNQETQYF.

A few counts support this clonotype. The V call is TRBV20-1, the J call TRBJ2-3, with TRBD2 matching 7 bases. The V gene end was trimmed by 8 bases and the J gene end by 3 bases; junction bases not matched to a gene: 8. CDR3 length: 13 amino acids. CDR1 and CDR2 (germline): DFQATT, SNEGSKA (reference sequence). The CDR3 is CSIPGRGTDTQYF. The CDR3, as DNA: TGCAGTATCCCGGGGAGGGGAACAGATACGCAGTATTTT.

The chain links TRBV20-1 to TRBJ2-7, with a possible D match to TRBD1 (5 bases). Germline CDR1 reads DFQATT; CDR2 reads SNEGSKA (reference sequence). This CDR3 has 15 amino acids. V lost 1 base, J lost 0 bases, and 13 bases lay in between. DNA of the CDR3: TGCAGTGCTAGAGGGGGCAGGTTAAGCTCCTACGAGCAGTACTTC. This gives the protein CSARGGRLSSYEQYF.

This clonotype was picked up a small number of times. The chain recombines TRBV11-2 with TRBJ2-3, with 8 bases that match TRBD2. The CDR3 spans 15 residues. CDR1 is SGHAT and CDR2 is FQNNGV in the germline V gene. V lost 5 bases, J lost 0 bases, and 4 bases stayed unmatched. The CDR3 DNA reads TGTGCCAGCAGCCCGGTAGCGGGGAGCACAGATACGCAGTATTTT. Its protein is CASSPVAGSTDTQYF.